A selection of T cell receptor beta chains follows, all from one sample in a study of sequential checkpoint blockade in melanoma. Using immunoSEQ multiplex PCR, the repertoire was profiled, and TCRdb retains in-frame clones only, with some absent. The sample includes about 8,900 clones, under 30% seen only once; the top ten take around 14%. The specimen comprised tumor tissue (inferred from file names), sampled from a patient given nivolumab and ipilimumab in sequence. The receptors derive from a human donor with melanoma. The CDR3 runs from the conserved cysteine through the conserved F or W. D genes are given only for firm matches. Only part of the rows carry a size: once, few, many, or a class if the clone is expanded.

clone_size: NA
d_call: NA
v_call: TRBV19
j_call: TRBJ2-5
cdr3_aa: CASSILPGGTQYF
cdr3_nt: TGTGCCAGTAGTATACTACCCGGGGGGACCCAGTACTTC

clone_size: few
d_call: NA
v_call: TRBV7-6
j_call: TRBJ2-7
cdr3_aa: CASSRTGPRSSYEQYF
cdr3_nt: TGTGCCAGCAGCCGAACGGGACCCAGGAGCTCCTACGAGCAGTACTTC

clone_size: large
d_call: NA
v_call: TRBV6-8
j_call: TRBJ1-2
cdr3_aa: CASRTSVLGYTF
cdr3_nt: TGTGCCAGCCGTACGTCCGTTTTGGGCTACACCTTC

clone_size: medium-sized
d_call: TRBD2
v_call: TRBV11-3
j_call: TRBJ2-1
cdr3_aa: CASSSEGLAGGPKGNEQFF
cdr3_nt: TGTGCCAGCAGCTCCGAAGGACTAGCGGGGGGGCCGAAGGGCAATGAGCAGTTCTTC

clone_size: NA
d_call: TRBD1
v_call: TRBV28
j_call: TRBJ2-2
cdr3_aa: CASSPGTGSTGELFF
cdr3_nt: TGTGCCAGCAGTCCTGGGACAGGGTCGACCGGGGAGCTGTTTTTT

clone_size: few
d_call: NA
v_call: TRBV6-8
j_call: TRBJ2-5
cdr3_aa: CASSYVMGLGTQYF
cdr3_nt: TGTGCCAGCAGTTACGTTATGGGCCTGGGGACCCAGTACTTC

clone_size: few
d_call: TRBD1
v_call: TRBV11-3
j_call: TRBJ1-2
cdr3_aa: CASRGSKTDRTNYGYTF
cdr3_nt: TGTGCCAGCAGGGGATCAAAAACGGACAGGACAAACTATGGCTACACCTTC

clone_size: NA
d_call: TRBD2
v_call: TRBV6-8
j_call: TRBJ2-3
cdr3_aa: CASSSPGTSGGTFTDTQYF
cdr3_nt: TGTGCCAGCAGTAGCCCCGGGACTAGCGGGGGAACCTTTACAGATACGCAGTATTTT

clone_size: many
d_call: NA
v_call: TRBV11-3
j_call: TRBJ1-1
cdr3_aa: CASSLNRARNSEAFF
cdr3_nt: TGTGCCAGCAGCTTGAACAGGGCAAGGAACTCTGAAGCTTTCTTT

clone_size: NA
d_call: NA
v_call: TRBV28
j_call: TRBJ1-4
cdr3_aa: CASSRGGGNEKLFF
cdr3_nt: TGTGCCAGCAGCCGAGGAGGTGGTAATGAAAAACTGTTTTTT

clone_size: NA
d_call: TRBD2
v_call: TRBV7-6
j_call: TRBJ2-1
cdr3_aa: CASSILAGGYNEQFF
cdr3_nt: TGTGCCAGCAGCATACTAGCGGGGGGGTACAATGAGCAGTTCTTC

clone_size: few
d_call: TRBD1
v_call: TRBV11-3
j_call: TRBJ1-4
cdr3_aa: CASSLTGSSGEKLFF
cdr3_nt: TGTGCCAGCAGCCTGACAGGGAGTTCAGGAGAAAAACTGTTTTTT

clone_size: few
d_call: NA
v_call: TRBV28
j_call: TRBJ1-2
cdr3_aa: CASEAVKHGYTF
cdr3_nt: TGTGCCAGCGAAGCAGTAAAGCATGGCTACACCTTC

clone_size: NA
d_call: NA
v_call: TRBV19
j_call: TRBJ1-1
cdr3_aa: CASSIVGIKPEAFF
cdr3_nt: TGTGCCAGTAGTATAGTCGGGATTAAGCCTGAAGCTTTCTTT

clone_size: many
d_call: TRBD1
v_call: TRBV6-8
j_call: TRBJ1-5
cdr3_aa: CASSYSGGQAQPQHF
cdr3_nt: TGTGCCAGCAGTTACTCAGGCGGACAGGCTCAGCCCCAGCATTTT

clone_size: NA
d_call: NA
v_call: TRBV18
j_call: TRBJ2-7
cdr3_aa: CASSPGGGTYEQYF
cdr3_nt: TGTGCCAGCTCACCGGGGGGGGGCACCTACGAGCAGTACTTC

clone_size: NA
d_call: TRBD2
v_call: TRBV11-3
j_call: TRBJ2-5
cdr3_aa: CASSLGTSGGPGTQYF
cdr3_nt: TGTGCCAGCAGCTTAGGGACTAGCGGGGGCCCGGGGACCCAGTACTTC

clone_size: NA
d_call: TRBD2
v_call: TRBV6-8
j_call: TRBJ2-2
cdr3_aa: CASSYTLAGGINTGELFF
cdr3_nt: TGTGCCAGCAGTTACACTCTAGCGGGGGGGATAAACACCGGGGAGCTGTTTTTT

clone_size: few
d_call: NA
v_call: TRBV28
j_call: TRBJ2-5
cdr3_aa: CASQDDEAHSWETQYF
cdr3_nt: TGTGCCAGCCAGGATGACGAGGCTCATTCATGGGAGACCCAGTACTTC

clone_size: NA
d_call: NA
v_call: TRBV29-1
j_call: TRBJ1-3
cdr3_aa: CSVDWGNSGNTIYF
cdr3_nt: TGCAGCGTTGACTGGGGAAACTCTGGAAACACCATATATTTT

clone_size: few
d_call: NA
v_call: TRBV6-7
j_call: TRBJ1-2
cdr3_aa: CASSEGPQGANYGYTF
cdr3_nt: TGTGCCAGCAGTGAAGGACCACAGGGAGCTAACTATGGCTACACCTTC

clone_size: NA
d_call: TRBD1
v_call: TRBV23-1
j_call: TRBJ2-5
cdr3_aa: CASSTRPGQGRETQYF
cdr3_nt: TGCGCCAGCAGCACCCGGCCGGGACAGGGAAGGGAGACCCAGTACTTC

clone_size: NA
d_call: TRBD1
v_call: TRBV11-3
j_call: TRBJ1-1
cdr3_aa: CASSLWDSIGTEAFF
cdr3_nt: TGTGCCAGCAGCTTATGGGACAGTATCGGCACTGAAGCTTTCTTT

clone_size: NA
d_call: NA
v_call: TRBV6-8
j_call: TRBJ2-2
cdr3_aa: CASSRVTGELFF
cdr3_nt: TGTGCCAGCAGTCGGGTGACCGGGGAGCTGTTTTTT

clone_size: many
d_call: NA
v_call: TRBV11-3
j_call: TRBJ1-2
cdr3_aa: CASSLFRGLDYGYTF
cdr3_nt: TGTGCCAGCAGCTTATTTAGGGGTCTCGACTATGGCTACACCTTC

clone_size: many
d_call: NA
v_call: TRBV11-3
j_call: TRBJ2-3
cdr3_aa: CASSLYWGADTQYF
cdr3_nt: TGTGCCAGCAGCTTATACTGGGGGGCGGATACGCAGTATTTT

clone_size: NA
d_call: NA
v_call: TRBV11-3
j_call: TRBJ1-2
cdr3_aa: CASSAPGTGYRTHGYTF
cdr3_nt: TGTGCCAGCAGCGCTCCCGGGACTGGGTACCGAACCCATGGCTACACCTTC

clone_size: NA
d_call: NA
v_call: TRBV15
j_call: TRBJ2-5
cdr3_aa: CATSRAPGVGETQYF
cdr3_nt: TGTGCCACCAGCAGAGCCCCGGGAGTGGGGGAGACCCAGTACTTC

clone_size: few
d_call: TRBD1
v_call: TRBV10-3
j_call: TRBJ2-5
cdr3_aa: CAISESGTGKETQYF
cdr3_nt: TGTGCCATCAGTGAGTCCGGGACAGGGAAAGAGACCCAGTACTTC

clone_size: few
d_call: NA
v_call: TRBV28
j_call: TRBJ1-2
cdr3_aa: CASSFGGANYGYTF
cdr3_nt: TGTGCCAGCAGTTTCGGCGGCGCTAACTATGGCTACACCTTC

clone_size: many
d_call: NA
v_call: TRBV11-3
j_call: TRBJ1-6
cdr3_aa: CASSFEGGDSPLHF
cdr3_nt: TGTGCCAGCAGCTTCGAGGGTGGGGATTCACCCCTCCACTTT

clone_size: NA
d_call: TRBD1
v_call: TRBV5-1
j_call: TRBJ1-1
cdr3_aa: CASSLIPRTGGTEAFF
cdr3_nt: TGCGCCAGCAGCTTGATCCCGCGGACAGGGGGGACTGAAGCTTTCTTT

clone_size: few
d_call: NA
v_call: TRBV6-8
j_call: TRBJ1-6
cdr3_aa: CASSYDSPNSPLHF
cdr3_nt: TGTGCCAGCAGTTACGACAGTCCCAATTCACCCCTCCACTTT

clone_size: many
d_call: NA
v_call: TRBV9
j_call: TRBJ1-6
cdr3_aa: CASSRDLNNSPLHF
cdr3_nt: TGTGCCAGTTCCAGGGACTTGAATAATTCACCCCTCCACTTT

clone_size: few
d_call: TRBD1
v_call: TRBV10-2
j_call: TRBJ1-1
cdr3_aa: CASSDDAGGQGAPGTEAFF
cdr3_nt: TGCGCCAGCAGCGATGATGCTGGAGGACAGGGGGCGCCGGGCACTGAAGCTTTCTTT

clone_size: few
d_call: NA
v_call: TRBV28
j_call: TRBJ1-1
cdr3_aa: CASSRDLAQSPGEAFF
cdr3_nt: TGTGCCAGCAGCCGGGACCTAGCCCAATCCCCCGGTGAAGCTTTCTTT

clone_size: medium-sized
d_call: NA
v_call: TRBV6-1
j_call: TRBJ1-2
cdr3_aa: CASSEAGGSYYGYTF
cdr3_nt: TGTGCCAGCAGTGAAGCGGGGGGCTCCTACTATGGCTACACCTTC

clone_size: few
d_call: NA
v_call: TRBV10-3
j_call: TRBJ1-2
cdr3_aa: CAISESGGDYGYTF
cdr3_nt: TGTGCCATCAGTGAGTCTGGGGGAGACTATGGCTACACCTTC

clone_size: NA
d_call: NA
v_call: TRBV9
j_call: TRBJ1-2
cdr3_aa: CASSERQKYYGYTF
cdr3_nt: TGTGCCAGCAGTGAAAGGCAGAAGTACTATGGCTACACCTTC

clone_size: NA
d_call: NA
v_call: TRBV11-3
j_call: TRBJ1-1
cdr3_aa: CASSLGQGWWSTEAFF
cdr3_nt: TGTGCCAGCAGCTTAGGCCAGGGCTGGTGGAGCACTGAAGCTTTCTTT

clone_size: few
d_call: NA
v_call: TRBV28
j_call: TRBJ2-3
cdr3_aa: CASRGRTDTQYF
cdr3_nt: TGTGCCAGCAGGGGCCGGACAGATACGCAGTATTTT

clone_size: many
d_call: NA
v_call: TRBV11-3
j_call: TRBJ2-3
cdr3_aa: CASSFLGVWGTDTQYF
cdr3_nt: TGTGCCAGCAGCTTTCTAGGGGTTTGGGGCACAGATACGCAGTATTTT

clone_size: NA
d_call: NA
v_call: TRBV7-1
j_call: TRBJ2-3
cdr3_aa: CASSQAGADTQYF
cdr3_nt: TGTGCCAGCAGCCAGGCCGGGGCAGATACGCAGTATTTT